This T cell receptor (beta chain) came from a study of identical twins. A single record per CDR3 protein comes from TCRdb applying MiXCR to the 5' RACE reads. Of 600,000 to 700,000 distinct CDR3 sequences listed, 21% were seen once; the top ten hold approximately 4.5%. Trimming pared 3 bases from V and 2 bases from J, leaving 4 bases between. CDR1 KGHSH and CDR2 LQKENI come from the germline V gene. This CDR3 spans 13 amino acids. These sequences were also reported in another study, on T cells expressing NK-cell markers. That report adds: With respect to HCMV, most of the eight sequenced donors were seropositive, and one was seronegative.

The receptor was isolated from a woman under 30 in good health. The V call is TRBV18, the J call TRBJ2-2, with unresolved D. The specimen was PBMCs. The CDR3 DNA reads as TGTGCCAGCTCACCGTTTAACACCGGGGAGCTGTTTTTT. This gives the protein CASSPFNTGELFF.